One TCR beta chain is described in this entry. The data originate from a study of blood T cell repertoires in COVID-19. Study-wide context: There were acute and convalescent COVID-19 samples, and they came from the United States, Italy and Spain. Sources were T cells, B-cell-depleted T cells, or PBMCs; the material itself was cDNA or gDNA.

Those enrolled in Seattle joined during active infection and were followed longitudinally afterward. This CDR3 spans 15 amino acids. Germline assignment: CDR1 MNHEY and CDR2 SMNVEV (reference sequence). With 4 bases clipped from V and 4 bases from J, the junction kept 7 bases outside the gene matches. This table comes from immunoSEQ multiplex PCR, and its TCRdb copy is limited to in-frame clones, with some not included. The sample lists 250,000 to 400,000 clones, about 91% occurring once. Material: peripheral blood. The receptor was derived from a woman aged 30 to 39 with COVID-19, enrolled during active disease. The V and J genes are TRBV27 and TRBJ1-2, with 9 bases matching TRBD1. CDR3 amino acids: CASSSLQGAGYGYTF. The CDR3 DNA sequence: TGTGCCAGCAGTTCGCTACAGGGGGCGGGCTATGGCTACACCTTC.